This is a list of T cell receptor beta chains from one sample in a study of vaccination and CD4 T cells after COVID-19. TCRdb used MiXCR to reprocess the PCR reads, holding one entry per CDR3 protein. Among approximately 26,000 distinct CDR3 sequences listed, around 66% were seen once. These TCRs' antigens remain unknown. Sample: CD4+ T cells from blood, cultured in vitro. All receptors come from a human donor who had recovered from COVID-19. CDR3s include the opening cysteine and the closing phenylalanine or tryptophan. The D gene is left open where the match is weak. Clone size is given for some rows only: seen once, a few or many times, or a class if the clone is expanded.

>-|TRBJ1-5|TRBD1|TRBV2
TGTGCCAGCAGCCGGACAGGGACGAATCAGCCCCAGCATTTT
CASSRTGTNQPQHF
>few|TRBJ1-2|TRBD1|TRBV7-9
TGTGCCAGCCACACAGGGACAGGGGGCGCGGGTGGCTACACCTTC
CASHTGTGGAGGYTF
>few|TRBJ2-2|TRBD1|TRBV7-7
TGTGCCAGCAGCCGGGACAGGGGGTCTTTCGGGGAGCTGTTTTTT
CASSRDRGSFGELFF
>-|TRBJ1-5|-|TRBV6-2/TRBV6-3
TGTGCCAGCAGTCCCTCTTTTCGACGTGGGGATAGCAATCAGCCCCAGCATTTT
CASSPSFRRGDSNQPQHF
>-|TRBJ2-1|TRBD2|TRBV20-1
TGCAGTGCTGCGCTAGCGGGAGTACTCTACAATGAGCAGTTCTTC
CSAALAGVLYNEQFF
>-|TRBJ2-1|-|TRBV28
TGTGCCAGCACCTCCGGAGGGGACCCTCGGTCCTACAATGAGCAGTTCTTC
CASTSGGDPRSYNEQFF
>-|TRBJ2-7|-|TRBV24-1
TGTGCCACCAGTGCAGGCTCCTACGAGCAGTACTTC
CATSAGSYEQYF
>-|TRBJ1-1|-|TRBV7-9
TGTGCCAGCAGCCGGGCGAACACTGAAGCTTTCTTT
CASSRANTEAFF
>-|TRBJ1-5|-|TRBV29-1
TGCAGCGCTGGGGGGGCTTCTAATCAGCCCCAGCATTTT
CSAGGASNQPQHF
>-|TRBJ1-5|-|TRBV7-9
TGTGCCAGCAGCTTAGGTTTGGGGGACCCCAATCAGCCCCAGCATTTT
CASSLGLGDPNQPQHF
>-|TRBJ1-2|TRBD1|TRBV18
TGTGCCAGCTATCCAGGCAGGGGGCGCGGAGATGGCTACACCTTC
CASYPGRGRGDGYTF
>-|TRBJ2-5|-|TRBV7-9
TGTGCCAGCAGCTTAGTCCCCCAAGAGACCCAGTACTTC
CASSLVPQETQYF
>-|TRBJ1-2|TRBD1|TRBV20-1
TGCAGTGCTAGAGCCGACAGGGTCTCTGGCTACACCTTC
CSARADRVSGYTF
>-|TRBJ1-5|TRBD1|TRBV19
TGTGCCAGTTCGGTTTCAGGGGGGCTGAATCAGCCCCAGCATTTT
CASSVSGGLNQPQHF
>-|TRBJ1-5|-|TRBV28
TGTGCCAGCAGTTCACGACACGGTCAGCCCCAGCATTTT
CASSSRHGQPQHF
>-|TRBJ1-6|TRBD1|TRBV11-3
TGTGCCAGCAACGGGGGACAGGACGGTTCACCCCTCCACTTT
CASNGGQDGSPLHF
>-|TRBJ2-7|TRBD2|TRBV20-1
TGCAGTGCTAGGGGGGACTACATCTACGAGCAGTACTTC
CSARGDYIYEQYF
>-|TRBJ2-3|TRBD2|TRBV7-3
TGTGCCAGCAGCTTAACGGCTAGCGGGAGTGTCCGCACAGATACGCAGTATTTT
CASSLTASGSVRTDTQYF
>few|TRBJ1-3|TRBD1|TRBV24-1
TGTGCCACCAGTGAGTCCGGGACAGGGAGAGGAAACACCATATATTTT
CATSESGTGRGNTIYF
>-|TRBJ1-5|-|TRBV6-2/TRBV6-3
TGTGCCAGCAGTTACTCAACACAGCCGCCCCAGCATTTT
CASSYSTQPPQHF
>few|TRBJ1-5|-|TRBV6-2/TRBV6-3
TGTGCCAGACACTATAGCAATCAGCCCCAGCATTTT
CARHYSNQPQHF
>-|TRBJ2-3|TRBD1|TRBV11-1
TGTGCCAGCAGCTTACCGGGACAGGGGGCAGATACGCAGTATTTT
CASSLPGQGADTQYF
>-|TRBJ1-2|-|TRBV6-1
TGTGCCAGCAGTGATAGAGGGGTAAGGCACTATGGCTACACCTTC
CASSDRGVRHYGYTF
>-|TRBJ1-5|-|TRBV27
TGTGCCAGTGGGAAGACAGTTTATAGCAATCAGCCCCAGCATTTT
CASGKTVYSNQPQHF
>-|TRBJ1-1|TRBD1|TRBV19
TGTGCCAGTAAACTGTCGACAGGGACTTCGAATGAAGCTTTCTTT
CASKLSTGTSNEAFF
>-|TRBJ1-4|-|TRBV20-1
TGCAGTGCTAGAGACGCGGTTTGGGGCAGCGCTAATGAAAAACTGTTTTTT
CSARDAVWGSANEKLFF
>-|TRBJ1-1|-|TRBV11-2
TGTGCCAGCAGCTTGCGGCGTCAGGGTCCCGTGAACACTGAAGCTTTCTTT
CASSLRRQGPVNTEAFF
>-|TRBJ1-1|-|TRBV7-9
TGTGCCAGCAGCTTAGTTGGCTTGAGCACTGAAGCTTTCTTT
CASSLVGLSTEAFF
>-|TRBJ2-2|-|TRBV6-1
TGTGCCAGTACAGAGTTAAGGTCCGGGGAGCTGTTTTTT
CASTELRSGELFF
>-|TRBJ1-2|-|TRBV12-3/TRBV12-4
TGTGCCAGCATGGCCATAGCTAACTATGGCTACACCTTC
CASMAIANYGYTF
>-|TRBJ1-5|-|TRBV28
TGTGCCAGCAGTTTGGGGGTTTCAGGTAATCAGCCCCAGCATTTT
CASSLGVSGNQPQHF
>few|TRBJ1-1|-|TRBV20-1
TGCAGTGCTAGAGCAGGCGGGCGATGGACCTTGAACACTGAAGCTTTCTTT
CSARAGGRWTLNTEAFF
>-|TRBJ2-7|TRBD2|TRBV18
TGTGCCAGCTCCGGAAGGAGGCGGGAGAGGAACGAGCAGTACTTC
CASSGRRRERNEQYF
>few|TRBJ2-3|-|TRBV6-2/TRBV6-3
TGTGCCACCGGCGACAGGTTTACAGATACGCAGTATTTT
CATGDRFTDTQYF
>-|TRBJ1-2|TRBD1|TRBV27
TGTGCCAGCAGTTTCGGGTCAGGGGGCTATGGCTACACCTTC
CASSFGSGGYGYTF
>-|TRBJ1-3|-|TRBV7-2
TGTGCCAGCAGCCTCCCTGGACACGGAGTCACCATATATTTT
CASSLPGHGVTIYF
>once|TRBJ1-1|-|TRBV20-1
TGCAGTGCTAGACCTTCGACGGGGAACACTGAAGCTTTCTTT
CSARPSTGNTEAFF
>-|TRBJ2-1|TRBD2|TRBV6-1
TGTGCCAGCAGAAAGACTAGCGGGGCTACTAATGAGCAGTTCTTC
CASRKTSGATNEQFF
>few|TRBJ1-6|-|TRBV15
TGTGCCACCAGCAGAGATAGGAACAGCGACTATAATTCACCCCTCCACTTT
CATSRDRNSDYNSPLHF
>-|TRBJ1-1|-|TRBV5-1
TGCGCCAGCAGCTTGGAAGGACAGAGAGTTAACACTGAAGCTTTCTTT
CASSLEGQRVNTEAFF
>-|TRBJ2-7|-|TRBV7-6
TGTGCCAGCAGCTTAGCAGGGGGTTTTCGCTACGAGCAGTACTTC
CASSLAGGFRYEQYF
>few|TRBJ1-1|-|TRBV11-2
TGTGCCAGCAAGGAGTCTTCAGCGAACACTGAAGCTTTCTTT
CASKESSANTEAFF
>-|TRBJ1-6|-|TRBV28
TGTGCCAGCAGTTTAATGGGACAAAGCTCCTATAATTCACCCCTCCACTTT
CASSLMGQSSYNSPLHF
>-|TRBJ1-1|-|TRBV20-1
TGCAGTTTCGGACGGATGAACACTGAAGCTTTCTTT
CSFGRMNTEAFF
>-|TRBJ2-3|TRBD1|TRBV2
TGTGCCAGCAGTGGACAGGGGAAGGATACGCAGTATTTT
CASSGQGKDTQYF
>-|TRBJ1-5|TRBD1|TRBV6-1
TGTGCCAGCAGTGTGGACAGGGCGGATCAGCCCCAGCATTTT
CASSVDRADQPQHF
>-|TRBJ1-3|-|TRBV20-1
TGCAGTGCTAGAGACGGAATGCGCTCTGGAAACACCATATATTTT
CSARDGMRSGNTIYF
>-|TRBJ1-2|-|TRBV6-1
TGTGCCAGCAGTGAAGCGACAAGGGTCTATGGCTACACCTTC
CASSEATRVYGYTF
>-|TRBJ1-2|-|TRBV6-1
TGCGCCGCGGGAGGGCGGTATGGCTACACCTTC
CAAGGRYGYTF
>-|TRBJ1-1|TRBD1|TRBV20-1
TGCAGTGCTAGAGCAACCGGGACAGGGGTTCCTGAAGCTTTCTTT
CSARATGTGVPEAFF
>-|TRBJ1-1|-|TRBV28
TGTGCCAGCACAGCAGGGCCCACTGAAGCTTTCTTT
CASTAGPTEAFF
>-|TRBJ1-1|-|TRBV6-1
TGTGCCAGCAAGGTTGGGAACACTGAAGCTTTCTTT
CASKVGNTEAFF
>few|TRBJ1-5|-|TRBV20-1
TGCAGTGCTAAAGAAGAAACAGGTAGACCCCAGCATTTT
CSAKEETGRPQHF
>-|TRBJ2-5|-|TRBV5-1
TGCGCCAGCTCACCCTCGTTTGCCATAGGGGAGACCCAGTACTTC
CASSPSFAIGETQYF
>once|TRBJ2-3|TRBD2|TRBV11-3
TGTGCCAGCAGCTTAGGAGCGGGAGTGTCAGATACGCAGTATTTT
CASSLGAGVSDTQYF
>-|TRBJ2-7|TRBD1|TRBV12-3/TRBV12-4
TGTGCCAGCAGACAGGACAGGTTTGACGAGCAGTACTTC
CASRQDRFDEQYF
>-|TRBJ2-7|-|TRBV7-2
-
CASSLVGVGAGLAF